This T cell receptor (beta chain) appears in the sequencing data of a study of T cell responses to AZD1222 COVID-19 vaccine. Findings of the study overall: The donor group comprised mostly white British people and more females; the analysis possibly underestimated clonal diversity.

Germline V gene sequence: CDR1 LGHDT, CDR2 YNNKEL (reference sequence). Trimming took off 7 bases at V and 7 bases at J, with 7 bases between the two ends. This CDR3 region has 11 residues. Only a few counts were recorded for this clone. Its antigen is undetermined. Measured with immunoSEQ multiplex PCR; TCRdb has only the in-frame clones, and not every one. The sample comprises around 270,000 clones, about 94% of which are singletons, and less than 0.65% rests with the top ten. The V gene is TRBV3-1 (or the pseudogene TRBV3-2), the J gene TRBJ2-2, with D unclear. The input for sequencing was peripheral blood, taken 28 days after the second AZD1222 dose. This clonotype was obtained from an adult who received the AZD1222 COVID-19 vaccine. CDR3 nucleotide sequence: TGTGCCAGCACCGGCAACGGGGAGCTGTTTTTT. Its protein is CASTGNGELFF.